This record covers a single TCR beta chain. Under the authors' procedure: Estimated nucleated cell counts came from reference gene primer amplification. Generated by immunoSEQ multiplex PCR, the TCRdb table keeps only in-frame clones and is missing some. V, J and clone size reflect that table, while D and trimming were determined from the DNA. The table lists approximately 340,000 clones, 80% to 90% of them singletons. The CDR3 is 17 residues long. The germline V gene encodes CDR1 LGHNA and CDR2 YNFKEQ. J lost 11 bases, V lost 0 bases, and 11 bases had no gene match. The data belong to a study of blood T cell repertoires in COVID-19. Background on the study: Spain, Italy and the United States supplied samples that represented acute and convalescent COVID-19. Nucleic acid was either cDNA or gDNA, and it came from T cells, B-cell-depleted T cells, or PBMCs.

This TCR was recovered from a man in his thirties or forties with active or convalescent COVID-19. The chain is built from TRBV4-2 and TRBJ1-4; 11 nucleotides align to TRBD1. The sample comprised peripheral blood. CDR3 residues: CASSQDSRRDRGMKLFF. The CDR3 DNA follows: TGTGCCAGCAGCCAAGATTCGCGGCGGGACAGGGGGATGAAACTGTTTTTT.